This TCR beta chain was observed in a study of molecular identifiers for immune sequencing clone quantification (dated by TCRdb to 2016 to 2018). Turning to the overall study: For a replicate experiment, RNA from 20,000 or 100,000 naive CD8 T cells was divided into five aliquots, and four of the five aliquots were sequenced. This methods study used CD8 T cells to benchmark TCR RNA copy counting and molecular-identifier clustering-based TCR repertoire sequencing (MIDCIRS). What the research found in general, with its limitations: Without barcode sub-clustering, chimeric consensus sequences inflated TCR diversity; chimeras reached as high as 47%. The naive libraries included spiked-in Jurkat TCR RNA (approximately 11 copies' worth), and this RNA is not part of the donor repertoire. In CMV-specific effector cells, over 97% of molecules were held by clones above 20 RNA copies, whereas under 1% of molecules were held by such clones in naive cells. Roughly 2.8 recovered TCR RNA copies per cell were obtained by modeling, versus about ten by digital PCR, implying a capture efficiency of about 30%. Spiked-in Jurkat TCR RNA equivalent to a single cell was reported to be detectable even among over 800,000 naive CD8 T cells. Identical TCR molecules sharing a barcode could cause highly expanded clone sizes to be underestimated.

Libraries were made using PCR. Data came from a NextSeq 500. Bulk TCR libraries were generated as previously described, with the TCR primers listed in Table S5 used. Purification of total RNA was performed with the Qiagen AllPrep DNA/RNA kit. Before analysis, reads from multiple sequencing runs of one library were combined. The authors' analysis ran thus. Reads were retained only if an exact TCR constant sequence was present, and the retained reads were trimmed to 150 nt and grouped according to their 12-nt molecular barcodes. Reads within each barcode group were sub-clustered using a 15% Levenshtein threshold, and quality-weighted consensus sequences were constructed for each RNA molecule. Non-functional sequences were removed, as were lower-count sequences one edit away from another. Based on a fit of two negative binomial distributions, barcode sub-clusters having less than 20% of the maximum read count were discarded. TCRdb reran the public reads through fastp at Q25 and MiXCR, keeping productive beta chains. Under each unique CDR3 protein, matching rows form one entry showing the most common genes and DNA. These V and J calls rely on TCRdb rather than the paper's analysis. For this sample there are approximately 90,000 distinct CDR3 sequences; more than 20% appear just once. The top ten hold roughly 1% of the sample.

This clonotype was picked up a small number of times. There is no known antigen for this receptor. There are no base qualities to consult, and no much larger clone falls within one base. The cysteine opens and the phenylalanine closes a CDR3 of 14 amino acids. Kept here is only the CDR3 DNA, which spans 42 bases and is read in frame from base 1. V drops 10 bases and J drops 4 bases, leaving 17 bases in between. Libraries of naive CD8 T cells were built from anywhere between roughly 17,000 and 1,000,000 sorted cells, with 10%, 30% or 50% of the purified RNA used. Naive CD8 T cells, defined as CD8+CD4-CCR7+CD45RA+, were FACS-sorted into RLT Plus buffer on a BD FACSAria II. To test detection sensitivity, Jurkat RNA equal to approximately ten TCR copies was added to samples of roughly 18,000-1,100,000 naive CD8 T cells. CD8 T cells were enriched using RosetteSep CD8+ T Cell Enrichment Cocktail and Ficoll-Paque, and the enriched cells then underwent ACK red cell lysis.

The specimen was naive CD8+ T cells from blood, with Jurkat cell RNA spiked in. The cell subset or site label corresponds to: FACS-sorted CD8+CD4-CCR7+CD45RA+ naive T cells. The chain uses TRBV12-3 or TRBV12-4 and TRBJ1-5; the D gene is perhaps TRBD1, from 6 matching bases. The sequence was obtained from a human donor in good health. Some libraries in this study had Jurkat cell RNA spiked in. The CDR3 sequence is CATSIGGWNQPQHF. The nucleotides are TGTGCCACCTCGATAGGGGGGTGGAATCAGCCCCAGCATTTT.